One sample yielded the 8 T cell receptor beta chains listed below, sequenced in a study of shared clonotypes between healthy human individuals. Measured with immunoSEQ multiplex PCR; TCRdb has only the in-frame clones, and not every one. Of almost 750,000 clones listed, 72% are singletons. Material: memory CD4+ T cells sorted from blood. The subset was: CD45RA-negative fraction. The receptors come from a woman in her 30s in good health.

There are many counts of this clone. Here the CDR3 reads CASSPTATNEKLFF. DNA for the CDR3: TGTGCCAGCAGCCCGACAGCAACTAATGAAAAACTGTTTTTT. The chain combines TRBV6-5 with TRBJ1-4; tentatively, D is TRBD1 (5 bases). Trimming cost V 6 bases and J 0 bases, with 8 bases left between them. The CDR3 is 14 amino acids. The germline CDR1 and CDR2 sequences are MNHEY and SVGAGI.

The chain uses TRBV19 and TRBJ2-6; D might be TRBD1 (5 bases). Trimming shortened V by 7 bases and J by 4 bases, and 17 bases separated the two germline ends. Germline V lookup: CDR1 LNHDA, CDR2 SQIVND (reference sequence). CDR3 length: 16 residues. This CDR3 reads CASTPLQGAGANVLTF. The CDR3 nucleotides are TGTGCCAGTACTCCCCTCCAGGGCGCGGGGGCCAACGTCCTGACTTTC.

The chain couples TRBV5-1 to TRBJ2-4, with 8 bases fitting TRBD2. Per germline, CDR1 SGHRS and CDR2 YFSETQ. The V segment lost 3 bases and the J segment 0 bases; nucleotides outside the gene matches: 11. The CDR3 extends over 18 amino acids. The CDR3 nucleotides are TGCGCCAGCAGCTCCGGGGGAGCGGGAGCCGTAGCCAAAAACATTCAGTACTTC. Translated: CASSSGGAGAVAKNIQYF.

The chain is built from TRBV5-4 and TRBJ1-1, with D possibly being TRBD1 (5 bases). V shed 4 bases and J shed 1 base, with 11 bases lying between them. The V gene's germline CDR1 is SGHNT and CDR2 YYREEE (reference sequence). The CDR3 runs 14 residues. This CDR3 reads CASSPRRGNTEAFF. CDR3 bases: TGTGCCAGCAGCCCGAGGAGGGGGAACACTGAAGCTTTCTTT.

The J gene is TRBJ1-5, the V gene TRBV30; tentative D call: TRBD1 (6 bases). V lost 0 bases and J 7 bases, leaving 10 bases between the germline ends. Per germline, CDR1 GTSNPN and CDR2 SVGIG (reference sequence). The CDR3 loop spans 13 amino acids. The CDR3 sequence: CAWSVGGEQPQHF. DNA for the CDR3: TGTGCCTGGAGTGTAGGGGGGGAACAGCCCCAGCATTTT.

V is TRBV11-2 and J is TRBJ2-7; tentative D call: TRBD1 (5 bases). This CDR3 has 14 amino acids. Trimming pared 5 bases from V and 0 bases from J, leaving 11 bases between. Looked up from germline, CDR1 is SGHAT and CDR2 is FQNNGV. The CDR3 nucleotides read TGTGCCAGCAGCGAAGGGGCATTCTCCTACGAGCAGTACTTC. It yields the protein CASSEGAFSYEQYF.

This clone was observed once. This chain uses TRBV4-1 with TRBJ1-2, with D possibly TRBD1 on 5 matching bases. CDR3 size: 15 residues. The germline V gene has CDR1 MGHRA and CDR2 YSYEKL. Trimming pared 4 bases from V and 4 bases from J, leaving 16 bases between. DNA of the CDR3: TGCGCCAGCAGCCCAACCCAGGGAATTAGCTATGGCTACACCTTC. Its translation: CASSPTQGISYGYTF.

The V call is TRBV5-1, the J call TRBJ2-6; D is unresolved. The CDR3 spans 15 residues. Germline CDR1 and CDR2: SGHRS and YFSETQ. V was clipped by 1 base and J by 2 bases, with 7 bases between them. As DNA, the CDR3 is TGCGCCAGCAGCTTGTGGCTGGCTGGGGCCAACGTCCTGACTTTC. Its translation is CASSLWLAGANVLTF.